These 4 T cell receptor beta chains were sequenced from one sample in a study of early T cells in non-severe SARS-CoV-2 infection. TCRdb reprocessed the 5' RACE reads with MiXCR, giving one entry per CDR3 protein. The table lists tens of thousands of distinct CDR3 sequences, roughly a tenth of them singletons. Sequences were derived from whole blood, sampled at baseline. The origin of the receptors is an adult who was a healthcare worker with PCR-confirmed SARS-CoV-2 infection or an uninfected control (not recorded which).

This clonotype was observed a few times. The chain employs TRBV4-2 and TRBJ1-2, with a weak D call TRBD1 (6 bases). V dropped 0 bases and J dropped 3 bases, with 11 bases sitting between them. The CDR3 loop spans 15 amino acids. Per germline, CDR1 LGHNA and CDR2 YNFKEQ. CDR3 in amino acids: CASSQDTRGDYGYTF. The CDR3 DNA reads TGTGCCAGCAGCCAAGATACGAGGGGGGACTATGGCTACACCTTC.

This clonotype appeared a few times. The V and J genes are TRBV7-8 and TRBJ2-3, with D perhaps TRBD1 (6 bases). Trimming pared 1 base from V and 2 bases from J, leaving 13 bases between. CDR3 length: 16 amino acids. Germline V lookup: CDR1 SGHVS, CDR2 FQNEAQ. CDR3 nucleotide sequence: TGTGCCAGCAGCTTAGTTACAGGGTGGGACACAGATACGCAGTATTTT. Encoded protein: CASSLVTGWDTDTQYF.

This clonotype came up many times. This chain joins TRBV12-5 and TRBJ1-2; D uncertain. With 0 bases removed from V and 9 bases from J, the gap between germline ends came to 26 bases. Germline V gene data show CDR1 as LGHNT and CDR2 as FRNRAP. This CDR3 contains 18 residues. CDR3 sequence reads: CASGLVISGRPLEISYTF. The CDR3 coding sequence is TGTGCTAGTGGTTTGGTAATAAGTGGACGGCCCCTGGAAATAAGCTACACCTTC.

This clonotype appeared a few times. The CDR3 spells CASGTNNPSEQYF. Written as DNA, the CDR3 is TGTGCCAGCGGAACGAACAACCCATCCGAGCAGTACTTC. The rearrangement joins TRBV7-8 to TRBJ2-7; D unclear. With 8 bases removed from V and 6 bases from J, the gap between germline ends came to 17 bases. Germline CDR1 SGHVS, CDR2 FQNEAQ. CDR3 length: 13 amino acids.